These 26 T cell receptor beta chains were sequenced from one sample in a study of T cell responses to AZD1222 COVID-19 vaccine. Sequencing used immunoSEQ multiplex PCR; TCRdb keeps in-frame clones, though not all of them. The profile shows roughly 56,000 clones, around 80% of them singletons. Sequencing used peripheral blood, obtained 28 days after the second AZD1222 dose. These TCRs come from an adult who received the AZD1222 COVID-19 vaccine.

The chain links TRBV4-2 to TRBJ1-3, with D perhaps TRBD1 (5 bases). CDR1 and CDR2 from the germline V gene are LGHNA and YNFKEQ. Trimming removed 0 bases at V and 2 bases at J, with 14 bases between. The CDR3 is made up of 17 amino acids. The CDR3 spells CASSQDASGLTGNTIYF. In DNA, the CDR3 is TGTGCCAGCAGCCAAGATGCCTCGGGACTTACTGGAAACACCATATATTTT.

The chain carries TRBV25-1 and TRBJ2-1, with 7 nucleotides matching TRBD2. Per the germline V gene, CDR1 is MGHDK and CDR2 is SYGVNS. The junction had 9 bases not matched to a gene; V was cut back by 2 bases and J by 2 bases. The CDR3 extends over 17 amino acids. CDR3 sequence reads: CASSEPGLADTYNEQFF. As DNA, the CDR3 is TGTGCCAGCAGTGAACCAGGCCTAGCGGATACCTACAATGAGCAGTTCTTC. The entire variable domain, with the rest obtained from reference TRBV25-1 and TRBJ2-1, is as follows: EADIYQTPRYLVIGTGKKITLECSQTMGHDKMYWYQQDPGMELHLIHYSYGVNSTEKGDLSSESTVSRIRTEHFPLTLESARPSHTSQYLCASSEPGLADTYNEQFFGPGTRLTVL.

J is TRBJ2-6 and V is TRBV2, with D possibly being TRBD2 (6 bases). CDR1 and CDR2 from the germline V gene are SNHLY and FYNNEI. The CDR3 sequence is 14 residues long. Deletions cut 8 bases from V and 0 bases from J, with 8 bases between. The CDR3, as DNA: TGTGCCAGCGGCGGGAACTCTGGGGCCAACGTCCTGACTTTC. It is translated as CASGGNSGANVLTF.

V is TRBV29-1 and J is TRBJ1-2, with a possible D match to TRBD1 (6 bases). The V gene's germline CDR1 is SQVTM and CDR2 ANQGSEA. This CDR3 has 15 amino acids. V shed 3 bases and J shed 0 bases, with 14 bases lying between them. The CDR3, as DNA: TGCAGCGTTGAGGACAGCACCACTACTAACTATGGCTACACCTTC. It is translated as CSVEDSTTTNYGYTF.

The V and J genes are TRBV5-6 and TRBJ1-2; D ambiguous. Between the trimmed V and J ends, which lost 6 bases and 4 bases, there was a span of 19 bases. This CDR3 has 15 residues. Germline V lookup: CDR1 SGHDT, CDR2 YYEEEE. DNA of the CDR3: TGTGCCAGCACCGCAATCACGTCTTATTTCTATGGCTACACCTTC. Translating it yields CASTAITSYFYGYTF.

The rearrangement uses TRBV6-2 or TRBV6-3 and TRBJ2-2; 7 bases match TRBD1. The ends lost 5 bases at V and 4 bases at J; junction bases unmatched: 4. The CDR3 spans 14 residues. Germline assignment: CDR1 MNHEY and CDR2 SVGEGT. In DNA, the CDR3 is TGTGCCAGCAGTCAGACAGGGCTCACCGGGGAGCTGTTTTTT. Translation: CASSQTGLTGELFF.

This clone was recorded once. The rearrangement links TRBV5-1 to TRBJ2-6; the D gene could be TRBD1 or TRBD2 (5 bases each). This CDR3 contains 14 residues. The germline CDR1 and CDR2 sequences are SGHRS and YFSETQ. The germline V and J ends were trimmed by 2 bases and 9 bases, with 12 bases remaining between them. The CDR3 protein is CASSFTGTGNVLTF. The CDR3 nucleotides are TGCGCCAGCAGCTTCACCGGGACGGGCAACGTCCTGACTTTC. Supplemented by reference TRBV5-1 and TRBJ2-6, the full variable domain reads KAGVTQTPRYLIKTRGQQVTLSCSPISGHRSVSWYQQTPGQGLQFLFEYFSETQRNKGNFPGRFSGRQFSNSRSEMNVSTLELGDSALYLCASSFTGTGNVLTFGAGSRLTVL.

This chain links TRBV11-2 with TRBJ2-2; possibly TRBD1 for D (7 bases). Looked up from germline, CDR1 is SGHAT and CDR2 is FQNNGV. The CDR3 covers 17 residues. Trimming removed 1 base from V and 5 bases from J, with 17 bases in between. CDR3 nucleotides: TGTGCCAGCAGCTTAGGGCAGGGGGGAAGACGGACCGGGGAGCTGTTTTTT. Translating gives CASSLGQGGRRTGELFF.

The chain links TRBV19 to TRBJ2-7, with D perhaps TRBD1 or TRBD2 (5 bases each). From germline, CDR1 is LNHDA and CDR2 SQIVND (reference sequence). The CDR3 sequence is 16 residues long. V was pared by 10 bases and J by 2 bases, with 24 bases between. The CDR3 DNA sequence: TGTGCCACCCAAGGCCCTCGTGGGACGTCGGCCTACGAGCAGTACTTC. It yields the protein CATQGPRGTSAYEQYF. Complete variable domain (other parts from reference TRBV19 and TRBJ2-7): DGGITQSPKYLFRKEGQNVTLSCEQNLNHDAMYWYRQDPGQGLRLIYYSQIVNDFQKGDIAEGYSVSREKKESFPLTVTSAQKNPTAFYLCATQGPRGTSAYEQYFGPGTRLTVT.

The J gene is TRBJ2-1, the V gene TRBV5-1, with 11 bases that match TRBD2. The CDR3 spans 15 residues. Germline V gives CDR1 SGHRS, CDR2 YFSETQ. Germline trimming cut 2 bases from V and 6 bases from J; bases unmatched to any gene: 4. CDR3 DNA sequence: TGCGCCAGCAGCTTCACTAGCGGGAGTGGCAATGAGCAGTTCTTC. Protein product: CASSFTSGSGNEQFF.

Details on this clone: The junction differs from germline at one of its ends, possibly a read error. The V and J genes are TRBV5-1 and TRBJ2-1, with TRBD1 matching over 7 bases. This CDR3 has 15 residues. Germline V gene lookup returns CDR1 SGHRS and CDR2 YFSETQ. The CDR3 DNA is TGCGCCAGCAGGCCCAGACAGGGCTCCCACAATGAGCAGTTCTTC. It translates to CASRPRQGSHNEQFF.

The chain recombines TRBV7-8 with TRBJ1-1; D gene ambiguous. The CDR3 is 14 amino acids. V was trimmed by 5 bases and J by 0 bases, leaving 10 bases between them. Per germline, CDR1 SGHVS and CDR2 FQNEAQ. This chain's CDR3 is CASSPLELNTEAFF. CDR3 bases: TGTGCCAGCAGCCCCCTCGAATTGAACACTGAAGCTTTCTTT. Combining the CDR3 with reference TRBV7-8 and TRBJ1-1 gives the whole variable domain GAGVSQSPRYKVAKRGQDVALRCDPISGHVSLFWYQQALGQGPEFLTYFQNEAQLDKSGLPSDRFFAERPEGSVSTLKIQRTQQEDSAVYLCASSPLELNTEAFFGQGTRLTVV.

The rearrangement uses TRBV5-8 and TRBJ1-5; D is unclear. Looked up from germline, CDR1 is SGHTS and CDR2 is YDEGEE. CDR3 size: 12 residues. V was clipped by 0 bases and J by 5 bases, with 3 bases between them. The CDR3 is CASSLDYQPQHF. The DNA for the CDR3 is TGTGCCAGCAGCTTGGATTATCAGCCCCAGCATTTT.

The chain couples TRBV5-1 to TRBJ2-2, with D perhaps TRBD2 (5 bases). V was clipped by 5 bases and J by 0 bases, with 11 bases between them. CDR3 length: 15 amino acids. The germline gives CDR1 SGHRS, CDR2 YFSETQ. The CDR3: CASSRSGANTGELFF. In DNA form, the CDR3 reads TGCGCCAGCAGTAGGAGCGGAGCGAACACCGGGGAGCTGTTTTTT. Together with reference TRBV5-1 and TRBJ2-2, the CDR3 gives the full variable domain: KAGVTQTPRYLIKTRGQQVTLSCSPISGHRSVSWYQQTPGQGLQFLFEYFSETQRNKGNFPGRFSGRQFSNSRSEMNVSTLELGDSALYLCASSRSGANTGELFFGEGSRLTVL.

The V gene is TRBV18, the J gene TRBJ2-7, with a tentative D call TRBD1 (5 bases). CDR3 length: 14 amino acids. V was pared by 5 bases and J by 2 bases, with 13 bases between. The germline V gene has CDR1 KGHSH and CDR2 LQKENI. The CDR3 sequence is CASSSPTDPYEQYF. CDR3 DNA: TGTGCCAGCTCATCCCCGACAGACCCCTACGAGCAGTACTTC.

The CDR3 reads CATSTGGYYEQYF. In DNA, the CDR3 is TGTGCCACATCTACAGGGGGCTACTACGAGCAGTACTTC. This sequence joins TRBV19 and TRBJ2-7, with 9 positions matching TRBD1. The germline CDR1 and CDR2 sequences are LNHDA and SQIVND (reference sequence). Trimming took 10 bases from V and 3 from J; bases not matched to a gene: 7. The CDR3 has 13 residues.

This clone came up a few times. The V and J genes are TRBV7-3 and TRBJ1-5; D is perhaps TRBD1 (5 bases). Germline CDR1 and CDR2: SGHTA and FQGTGA. V dropped 5 bases and J dropped 4 bases, with 12 bases sitting between them. This CDR3 region has 14 residues. The CDR3 DNA reads TGTGCCAGCAGCCTGTGGGGGTGGAATCAGCCCCAGCATTTT. Translating gives CASSLWGWNQPQHF.

The chain joins TRBV7-2 to TRBJ1-5; no definite D call. CDR3 length equals 13 residues. Per the germline V gene, CDR1 is SGHTA and CDR2 is FQGNSA. Trimming shortened V by 5 bases and J by 6 bases, and 11 bases separated the two germline ends. The CDR3 region is CASSLQYLQPQHF. The CDR3 DNA reads as TGTGCCAGCAGCCTACAATATCTTCAGCCCCAGCATTTT.

This clone has a single count. V gene TRBV15 combines with J gene TRBJ2-1; TRBD1 agrees at 10 bases. V shed 6 bases, J shed 9 bases, and the junction held 11 bases outside the gene matches. The CDR3 contains 15 residues. Germline V gene data show CDR1 as LNHNV and CDR2 as YYDKDF (reference sequence). The CDR3 nucleotides are TGTGCCACCAGTTATCAGCGGGACAGGGGAATTGAGCAGTTCTTC. Its translation: CATSYQRDRGIEQFF.

A single count supports this clone. This sequence joins TRBV6-1 and TRBJ2-5; a weak D match, TRBD2 (6 bases). The CDR3 covers 17 residues. V was cut by 0 bases and J by 1 base, with 15 bases left in between. Germline-derived CDR1 and CDR2 are MNHNS and SASEGT. Here the CDR3 DNA reads TGTGCCAGCAGTGAAGCGTTGACGGGAGTTCCCCAAGAGACCCAGTACTTC. Protein: CASSEALTGVPQETQYF.

This clone came up once. The chain employs TRBV18 and TRBJ2-7, with 10 bases that match TRBD1. Losses at the gene ends were 6 bases for V and 6 bases for J; bases not matched to a gene: 11. In germline, CDR1 is KGHSH, CDR2 LQKENI. The CDR3 contains 15 residues. The CDR3: CASSQGTGAAFEQYF. CDR3 nucleotide sequence: TGTGCCAGCTCCCAAGGGACAGGGGCCGCGTTCGAGCAGTACTTC.

This sequence joins TRBV5-6 and TRBJ1-1; perhaps TRBD1 as D (6 bases). Trimming shortened V by 5 bases and J by 8 bases, and 16 bases separated the two germline ends. Germline values: CDR1 SGHDT, CDR2 YYEEEE. The CDR3 length is 13 residues. Here the CDR3 reads CASRSTGKVEAFF. The CDR3 region has the DNA TGTGCCAGCAGATCCACAGGGAAGGTAGAAGCTTTCTTT.

This clone was recorded a few times. This chain joins TRBV7-9 and TRBJ2-7; D is perhaps TRBD1 (5 bases). V lost 1 base and J 4 bases, leaving 11 bases between the germline ends. Germline V gene sequence: CDR1 SEHNR, CDR2 FQNEAQ (reference sequence). The CDR3 has 14 residues. The CDR3 is CASSLDRSVYEQYF. The CDR3 DNA sequence: TGTGCCAGCAGCTTAGACAGGTCTGTGTACGAGCAGTACTTC.

The V and J genes are TRBV6-2 or TRBV6-3 and TRBJ2-1, with D tentatively TRBD1 or TRBD2 (6 bases each). Trimming took 4 bases from V and 0 from J, leaving 25 bases between them. The CDR3 is 20 residues long. Germline CDR1 MNHEY, CDR2 SVGEGT. CDR3 sequence reads: CASSSPDRGGSHLSYNEQFF. In DNA form, the CDR3 reads TGTGCCAGCAGTTCTCCCGACCGAGGGGGGAGTCACCTCTCCTACAATGAGCAGTTCTTC.

V and J are TRBV13 and TRBJ2-3; 11 bases are a match to TRBD2. The CDR3 is 19 residues long. The V gene's germline CDR1 is PRHDT and CDR2 FYEKMQ (reference sequence). Germline trimming cut 0 bases from V and 3 bases from J; bases unmatched to any gene: 11. CDR3 DNA sequence: TGTGCCAGCAGCTTAGGACTAGCGGGAGCCTATGGGGCGACAGATACGCAGTATTTT. This encodes CASSLGLAGAYGATDTQYF.

The V and J genes are TRBV29-1 and TRBJ1-1; 9 nucleotides align to TRBD1. Unmatched junction bases numbered 8, after V lost 1 base and J lost 8 bases. The germline V gene has CDR1 SQVTM and CDR2 ANQGSEA. The CDR3 is 14 residues long. In DNA, the CDR3 is TGCAGCGTTGAAGGGGTGGGACAGGGAACAGAAGCTTTCTTT. As protein: CSVEGVGQGTEAFF.